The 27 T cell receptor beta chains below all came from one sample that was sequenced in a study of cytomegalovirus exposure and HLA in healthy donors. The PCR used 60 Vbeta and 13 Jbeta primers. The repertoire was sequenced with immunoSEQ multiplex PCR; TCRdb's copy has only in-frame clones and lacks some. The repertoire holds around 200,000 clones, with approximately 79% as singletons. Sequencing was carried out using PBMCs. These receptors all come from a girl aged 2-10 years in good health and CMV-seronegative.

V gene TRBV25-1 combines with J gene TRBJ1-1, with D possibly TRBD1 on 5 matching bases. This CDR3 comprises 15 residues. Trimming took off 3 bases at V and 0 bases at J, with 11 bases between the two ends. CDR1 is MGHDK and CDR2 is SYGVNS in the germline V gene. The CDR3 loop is CASSDGSGVNTEAFF. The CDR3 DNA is TGTGCCAGCAGTGATGGATCGGGGGTGAACACTGAAGCTTTCTTT.

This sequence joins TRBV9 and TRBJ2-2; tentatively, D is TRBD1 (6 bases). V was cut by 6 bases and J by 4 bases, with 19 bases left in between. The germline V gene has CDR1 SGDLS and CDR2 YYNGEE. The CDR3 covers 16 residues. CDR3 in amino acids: CASTRRDTRPTGELFF. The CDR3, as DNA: TGTGCCAGCACTCGCCGGGACACGCGCCCCACCGGGGAGCTGTTTTTT.

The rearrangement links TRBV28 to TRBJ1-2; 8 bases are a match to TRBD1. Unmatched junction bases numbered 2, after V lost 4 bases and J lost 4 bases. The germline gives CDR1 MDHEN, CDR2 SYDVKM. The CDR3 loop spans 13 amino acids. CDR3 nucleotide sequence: TGTGCCAGCAGTTATACAGGGGGCTATGGCTACACCTTC. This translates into CASSYTGGYGYTF.

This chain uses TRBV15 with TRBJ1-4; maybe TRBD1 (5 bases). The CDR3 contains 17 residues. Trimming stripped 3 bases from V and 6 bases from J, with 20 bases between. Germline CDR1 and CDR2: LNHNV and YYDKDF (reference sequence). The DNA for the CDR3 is TGTGCCACCAGCAGGGGGGGAGCGGGCCGCGGTTATGAAAAACTGTTTTTT. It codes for CATSRGGAGRGYEKLFF.

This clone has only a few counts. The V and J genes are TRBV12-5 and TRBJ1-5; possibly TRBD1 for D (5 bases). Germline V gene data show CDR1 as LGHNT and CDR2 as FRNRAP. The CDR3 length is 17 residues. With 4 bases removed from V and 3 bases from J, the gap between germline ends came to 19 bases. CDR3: CASGSRGEGMDNQPQHF. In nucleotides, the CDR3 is TGTGCTAGTGGTTCCCGGGGGGAAGGGATGGACAATCAGCCCCAGCATTTT.

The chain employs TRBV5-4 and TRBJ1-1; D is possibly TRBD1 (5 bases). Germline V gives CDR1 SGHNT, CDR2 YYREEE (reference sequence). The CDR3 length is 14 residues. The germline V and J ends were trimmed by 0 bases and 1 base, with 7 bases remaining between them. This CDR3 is CASSLARANTEAFF. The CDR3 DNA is TGTGCCAGCAGCTTGGCCAGGGCGAACACTGAAGCTTTCTTT.

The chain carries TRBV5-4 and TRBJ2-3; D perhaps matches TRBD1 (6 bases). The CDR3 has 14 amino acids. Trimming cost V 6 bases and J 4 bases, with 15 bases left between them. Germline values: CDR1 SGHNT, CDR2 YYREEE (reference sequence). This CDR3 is CASNGQFGADTQYF. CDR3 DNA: TGTGCCAGCAACGGACAGTTTGGAGCAGATACGCAGTATTTT.

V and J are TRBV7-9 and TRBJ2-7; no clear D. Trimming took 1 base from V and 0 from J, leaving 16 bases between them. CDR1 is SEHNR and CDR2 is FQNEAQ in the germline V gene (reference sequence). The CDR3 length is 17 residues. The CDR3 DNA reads TGTGCCAGCAGCTTAGTCTCAGGCAGCCCAAACTCCTACGAGCAGTACTTC. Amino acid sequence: CASSLVSGSPNSYEQYF.

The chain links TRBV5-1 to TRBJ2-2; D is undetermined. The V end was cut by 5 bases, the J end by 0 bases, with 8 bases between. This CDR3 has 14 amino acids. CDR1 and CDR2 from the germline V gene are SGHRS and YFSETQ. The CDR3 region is CASSTYPNTGELFF. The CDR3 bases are TGCGCCAGCAGTACCTATCCGAACACCGGGGAGCTGTTTTTT.

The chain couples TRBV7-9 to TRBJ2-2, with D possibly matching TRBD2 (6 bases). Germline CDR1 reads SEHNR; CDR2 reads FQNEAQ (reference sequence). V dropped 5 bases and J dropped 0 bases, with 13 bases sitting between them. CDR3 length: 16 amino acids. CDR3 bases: TGTGCCAGCAGCCTTGGGACTCCATCGAACACCGGGGAGCTGTTTTTT. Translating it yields CASSLGTPSNTGELFF.

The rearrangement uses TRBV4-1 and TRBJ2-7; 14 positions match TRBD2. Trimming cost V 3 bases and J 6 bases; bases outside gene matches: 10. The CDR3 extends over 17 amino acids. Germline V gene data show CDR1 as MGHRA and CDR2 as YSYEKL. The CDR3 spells CASSQRLAGGPVGEQYF. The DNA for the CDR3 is TGCGCCAGCAGCCAGAGACTAGCGGGAGGGCCTGTCGGCGAGCAGTACTTC.

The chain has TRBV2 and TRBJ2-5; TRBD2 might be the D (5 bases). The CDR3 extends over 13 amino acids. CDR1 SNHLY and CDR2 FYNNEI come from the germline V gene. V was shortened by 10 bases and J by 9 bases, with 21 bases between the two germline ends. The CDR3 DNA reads TGTGCCATCCGGGCCGGGGTTGGATATGCCCAGTACTTC. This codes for CAIRAGVGYAQYF.

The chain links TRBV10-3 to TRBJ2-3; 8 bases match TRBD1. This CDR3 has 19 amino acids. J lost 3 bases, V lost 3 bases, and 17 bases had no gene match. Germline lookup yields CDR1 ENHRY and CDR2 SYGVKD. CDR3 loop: CAISDSWGTGSTHTDTQYF. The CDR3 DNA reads TGTGCCATCAGTGACAGTTGGGGGACAGGCTCTACCCATACAGATACGCAGTATTTT.

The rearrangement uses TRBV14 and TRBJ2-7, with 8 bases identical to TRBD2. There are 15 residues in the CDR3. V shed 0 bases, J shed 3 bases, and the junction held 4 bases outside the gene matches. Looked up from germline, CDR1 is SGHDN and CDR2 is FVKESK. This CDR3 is CASSQDGGAFYEQYF. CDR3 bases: TGTGCCAGCAGCCAAGACGGGGGGGCCTTCTACGAGCAGTACTTC.

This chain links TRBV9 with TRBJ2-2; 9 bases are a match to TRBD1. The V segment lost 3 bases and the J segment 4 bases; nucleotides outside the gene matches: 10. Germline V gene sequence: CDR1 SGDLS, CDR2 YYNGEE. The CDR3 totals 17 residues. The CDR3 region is CASSEEPGTGSTGELFF. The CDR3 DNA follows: TGTGCCAGCAGCGAAGAGCCCGGGACAGGGTCCACCGGGGAGCTGTTTTTT. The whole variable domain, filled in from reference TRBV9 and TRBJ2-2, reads DSGVTQTPKHLITATGQRVTLRCSPRSGDLSVYWYQQSLDQGLQFLIQYYNGEERAKGNILERFSAQQFPDLHSELNLSSLELGDSALYFCASSEEPGTGSTGELFFGEGSRLTVL.

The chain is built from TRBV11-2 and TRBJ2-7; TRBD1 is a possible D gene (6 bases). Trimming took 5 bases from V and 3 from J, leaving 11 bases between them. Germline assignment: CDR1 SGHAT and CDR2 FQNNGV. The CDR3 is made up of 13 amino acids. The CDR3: CASSTNRVYEQYF. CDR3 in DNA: TGTGCCAGCAGCACCAACAGGGTCTACGAGCAGTACTTC. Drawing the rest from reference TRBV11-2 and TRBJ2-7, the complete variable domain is EAGVAQSPRYKIIEKRQSVAFWCNPISGHATLYWYQQILGQGPKLLIQFQNNGVVDDSQLPKDRFSAERLKGVDSTLKIQPAKLEDSAVYLCASSTNRVYEQYFGPGTRLTVT.

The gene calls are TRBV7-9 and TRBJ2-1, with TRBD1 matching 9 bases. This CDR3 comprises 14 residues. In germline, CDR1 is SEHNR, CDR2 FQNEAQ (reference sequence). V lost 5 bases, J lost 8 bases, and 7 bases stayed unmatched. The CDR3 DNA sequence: TGTGCCAGCAGCGCCCGGGACAGGGTCCATGAGCAGTTCTTC. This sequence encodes CASSARDRVHEQFF.

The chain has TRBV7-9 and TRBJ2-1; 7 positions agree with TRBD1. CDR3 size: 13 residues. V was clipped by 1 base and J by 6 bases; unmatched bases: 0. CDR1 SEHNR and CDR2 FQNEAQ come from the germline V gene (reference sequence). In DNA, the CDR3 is TGTGCCAGCAGCTTAGGACAGGGCAATGAGCAGTTCTTC. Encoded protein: CASSLGQGNEQFF.

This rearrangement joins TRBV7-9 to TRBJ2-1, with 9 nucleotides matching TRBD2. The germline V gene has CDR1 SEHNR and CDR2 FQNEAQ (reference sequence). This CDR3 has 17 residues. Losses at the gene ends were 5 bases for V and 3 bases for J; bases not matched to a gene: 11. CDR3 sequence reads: CASSPYLAGGVYNEQFF. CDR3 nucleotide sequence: TGTGCCAGCAGCCCCTACTTGGCGGGAGGGGTCTACAATGAGCAGTTCTTC.

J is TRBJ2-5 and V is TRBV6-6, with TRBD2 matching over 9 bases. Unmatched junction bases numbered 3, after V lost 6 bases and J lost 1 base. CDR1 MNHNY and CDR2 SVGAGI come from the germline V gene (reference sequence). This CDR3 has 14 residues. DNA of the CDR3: TGTGCCAGCAGGCTAGCGGGATCCCAAGAGACCCAGTACTTC. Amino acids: CASRLAGSQETQYF.

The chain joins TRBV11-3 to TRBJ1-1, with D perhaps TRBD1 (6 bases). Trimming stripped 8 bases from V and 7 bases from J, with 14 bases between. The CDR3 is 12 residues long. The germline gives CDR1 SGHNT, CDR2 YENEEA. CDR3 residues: CASQGTEDEAFF. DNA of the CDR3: TGTGCCAGCCAGGGGACGGAGGATGAAGCTTTCTTT.

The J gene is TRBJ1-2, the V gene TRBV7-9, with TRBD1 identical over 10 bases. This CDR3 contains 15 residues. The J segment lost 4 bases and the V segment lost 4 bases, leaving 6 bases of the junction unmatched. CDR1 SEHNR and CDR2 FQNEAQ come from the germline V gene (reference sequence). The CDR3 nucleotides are TGTGCCAGCAGCTCACCGACAGGGGGCGCCTATGGCTACACCTTC. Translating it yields CASSSPTGGAYGYTF.

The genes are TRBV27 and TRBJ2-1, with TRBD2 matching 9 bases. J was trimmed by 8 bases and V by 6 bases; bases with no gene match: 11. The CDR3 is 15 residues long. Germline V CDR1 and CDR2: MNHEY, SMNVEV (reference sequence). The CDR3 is CASRFERGVLDEQFF. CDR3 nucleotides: TGTGCCAGCAGATTCGAGCGGGGGGTTTTAGATGAGCAGTTCTTC.

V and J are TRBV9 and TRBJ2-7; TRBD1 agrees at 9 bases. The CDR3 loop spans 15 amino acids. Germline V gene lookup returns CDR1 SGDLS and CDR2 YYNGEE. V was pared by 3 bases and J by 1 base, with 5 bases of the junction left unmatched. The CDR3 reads CASSAGDRASYEQYF. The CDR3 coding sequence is TGTGCCAGCAGCGCGGGGGACAGGGCTTCCTACGAGCAGTACTTC.

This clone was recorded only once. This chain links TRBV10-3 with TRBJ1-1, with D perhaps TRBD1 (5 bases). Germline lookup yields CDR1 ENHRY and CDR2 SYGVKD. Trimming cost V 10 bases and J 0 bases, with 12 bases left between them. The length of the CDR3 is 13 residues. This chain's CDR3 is CATVGGVNTEAFF. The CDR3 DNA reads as TGTGCCACCGTCGGGGGAGTGAACACTGAAGCTTTCTTT.

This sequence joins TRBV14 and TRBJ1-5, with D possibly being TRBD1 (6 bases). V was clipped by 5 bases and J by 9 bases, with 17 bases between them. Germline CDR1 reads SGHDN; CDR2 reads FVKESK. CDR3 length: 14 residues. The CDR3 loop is CASSVAGDTRPQHF. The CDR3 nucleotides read TGTGCCAGCAGCGTCGCAGGGGACACTCGGCCCCAGCATTTT.

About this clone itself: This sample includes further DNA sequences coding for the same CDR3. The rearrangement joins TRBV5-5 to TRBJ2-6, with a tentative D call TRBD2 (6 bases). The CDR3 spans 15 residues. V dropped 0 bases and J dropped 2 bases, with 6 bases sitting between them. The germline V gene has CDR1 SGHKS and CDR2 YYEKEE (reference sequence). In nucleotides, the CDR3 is TGTGCCAGCAGCTTGGCGGGGGCTGGGGCCAACGTCCTGACTTTC. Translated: CASSLAGAGANVLTF.